This record concerns one T cell receptor beta chain sequence. Its antigen is unidentified. The sample belongs to a study of T cell responses to AZD1222 COVID-19 vaccine. TCRdb keeps only in-frame clones here, not all; method: immunoSEQ multiplex PCR. The table lists some 110,000 clones, roughly 87% of them singletons. Per germline, CDR1 MNHEY and CDR2 SVGAGI. Trimming took 7 bases from V and 7 from J, leaving 14 bases between them. This CDR3 is 12 amino acids long. Study findings and constraints: Spike-specific TCR breadth and depth both grew after two AZD1222 doses.

The chain carries TRBV6-5 and TRBJ2-7; D is undetermined. The source of this sequence is an adult who received the AZD1222 COVID-19 vaccine. The source was peripheral blood, collected 28 days after the second AZD1222 dose. The CDR3, as DNA: TGTGCCAGCATCTCGACCTGGGGTGAGCAGTACTTC. Residues: CASISTWGEQYF.